The source of this T cell receptor beta chain is a study of shared clonotypes between healthy human individuals. The length of the CDR3 is 15 residues. Per the germline V gene, CDR1 is SGHRS and CDR2 is YFSETQ. The V and J ends lost 4 bases and 1 base respectively, with 12 bases between them. This table comes from immunoSEQ multiplex PCR, and its TCRdb copy is limited to in-frame clones, with some not included. The table records about 1.1 million clones, 70% to 80% of them present only once. The TCR was taken from a man aged 18 to 29 in good health. Some clones in this sample may be carry-over from other donors' samples. This chain links TRBV5-1 with TRBJ1-5; D unresolved. Sequencing input: memory CD4+ T cells from PBMCs. Subset reported: CD45RA-negative fraction. CDR3 residues: CASSAIGGSNQPQHF. CDR3 nucleotides: TGCGCCAGCAGCGCAATCGGAGGGAGCAATCAGCCCCAGCATTTT.